This record looks at one TCR beta chain sequence and its context. This specimen comes from a study of T cells in Graves' hyperthyroidism and ophthalmopathy. Amplification of TCR beta CDR3 regions used RNA as the template. During a first-round RT-PCR of the TCR CDR3, the HTBI primer set was used. TCRdb fed the multiplex PCR reads into MiXCR, producing one record per CDR3 protein. The sample holds about 130,000 distinct CDR3 sequences, around 20% seen once. Blood was drawn at first hyperthyroidism diagnosis, before any ophthalmopathy symptoms. From germline, CDR1 is DFQATT and CDR2 SNEGSKA (reference sequence). The CDR3 runs 16 residues. The V segment lost 3 bases and the J segment 8 bases; nucleotides outside the gene matches: 12.

This sequence originates from a woman in her fifties or sixties with Graves' hyperthyroidism that later progressed to Graves' ophthalmopathy. The chain has TRBV20-1 and TRBJ2-1; TRBD2 aligns across 11 bases. Sequenced: blood. The CDR3 loop is CSASGASGRIPDEQFF. Written as DNA, the CDR3 is TGCAGTGCTAGTGGGGCTAGCGGGAGGATACCGGATGAGCAGTTCTTC.